Each of the 32 T cell receptor beta chains below was sequenced from the same sample in a study of blood T cells in healthy people across ages. PCR was performed a second time for roughly 7 to 11 cycles using a sample-barcoded 5' primer and a J-beta primer mix. TCRdb fed the 5' RACE reads into MiXCR, producing one record per CDR3 protein. The table includes about 1.1 million distinct CDR3 sequences, 30% to 40% detected once. Sequencing was carried out using blood. The receptors were gathered from a young man in good health.

This chain uses TRBV20-1 with TRBJ2-7; D possibly corresponds to TRBD1 (6 bases). Trimming removed 5 bases at V and 0 bases at J, with 11 bases between. Per the germline V gene, CDR1 is DFQATT and CDR2 is SNEGSKA (reference sequence). The CDR3 consists of 13 residues. The CDR3: CSAPGQSSYEQYF. In DNA form, the CDR3 reads TGCAGTGCTCCAGGACAGAGCTCCTACGAGCAGTACTTC.

V is TRBV27 and J is TRBJ2-3, with unresolved D. CDR1 is MNHEY and CDR2 is SMNVEV in the germline V gene (reference sequence). Trimming cost V 3 bases and J 0 bases, with 7 bases left between them. This CDR3 is 14 amino acids long. In DNA form, the CDR3 reads TGTGCCAGCAGTTTGTGGCCTAGCACAGATACGCAGTATTTT. This gives the protein CASSLWPSTDTQYF.

The V and J genes are TRBV12-3 or TRBV12-4 and TRBJ2-1; D gene uncertain. V was trimmed by 6 bases and J by 1 base, leaving 13 bases between them. The CDR3 is 15 residues long. The CDR3 nucleotides read TGTGCCAGCAGAGATCCTAGTAGTTCCTACAATGAGCAGTTCTTC. Its protein is CASRDPSSSYNEQFF.

This clonotype was counted ten times or more. V usage is TRBV2 and J usage is TRBJ2-7; weak D call: TRBD1 (6 bases). The CDR3 has 14 amino acids. Germline V gives CDR1 SNHLY, CDR2 FYNNEI. V lost 10 bases and J 2 bases, leaving 18 bases between the germline ends. Here the CDR3 DNA reads TGTGCCACCATCCTGAAGGACAGACCCTACGAGCAGTACTTC. This translates into CATILKDRPYEQYF.

V usage is TRBV6-6 and J usage is TRBJ2-1; 7 positions match TRBD2. V gave up 5 bases and J gave up 7 bases; unmatched junction bases: 11. Germline CDR1 is MNHNY and CDR2 is SVGAGI (reference sequence). The length of the CDR3 is 15 residues. The CDR3: CASSPQRGPGNEQFF. DNA of the CDR3: TGTGCCAGCAGTCCACAGCGGGGCCCGGGGAATGAGCAGTTCTTC.

V usage is TRBV5-8 and J usage is TRBJ1-5, with TRBD1 matching 8 bases. The CDR3 consists of 17 residues. The germline V gene has CDR1 SGHTS and CDR2 YDEGEE. V was clipped by 4 bases and J by 5 bases; unmatched bases: 14. The CDR3 reads CASSPTTGAIWDQPQHF. As DNA, the CDR3 is TGTGCCAGCAGCCCCACGACAGGGGCGATTTGGGATCAGCCCCAGCATTTT.

The chain has TRBV7-2 and TRBJ1-5, with D uncertain. The CDR3 runs to 12 residues. The germline V gene has CDR1 SGHTA and CDR2 FQGNSA. V shed 1 base and J shed 9 bases, with 7 bases lying between them. This chain's CDR3 is CASSLDRAPQHF. For the CDR3, the DNA is TGTGCCAGCAGCTTAGATCGGGCGCCCCAGCATTTT.

This clonotype was recorded a few times. The V gene is TRBV6-6, the J gene TRBJ2-7, with D possibly being TRBD1 (6 bases). This CDR3 is 14 amino acids long. The V end was cut by 2 bases, the J end by 3 bases, with 11 bases between. Germline V gene data show CDR1 as MNHNY and CDR2 as SVGAGI (reference sequence). The CDR3 bases are TGTGCCAGCAGTTACCCCGGGACACACTACGAGCAGTACTTC. Protein sequence: CASSYPGTHYEQYF.

Only a few counts were recorded for this clonotype. The genes are TRBV12-3 or TRBV12-4 and TRBJ2-5; D is unclear. The CDR3 spans 14 residues. Trimming took 6 bases from V and 1 from J, leaving 12 bases between them. The CDR3 spells CASRDGRGQETQYF. CDR3 coding DNA: TGTGCCAGCAGAGACGGACGTGGCCAAGAGACCCAGTACTTC.

The chain links TRBV6-4 to TRBJ2-3; D is perhaps TRBD2 (5 bases). Trimming removed 3 bases at V and 2 bases at J, with 9 bases between. Looked up from germline, CDR1 is MRHNA and CDR2 is SNTAGT. The CDR3 is 14 residues long. CDR3 in amino acids: CASSDSGFTDTQYF. CDR3 nucleotides: TGTGCCAGCAGTGATTCGGGGTTCACAGATACGCAGTATTTT.

In this sample, this clonotype turned up a few times. The chain is built from TRBV4-2 and TRBJ1-1, with D maybe TRBD1 (6 bases). V dropped 0 bases and J dropped 0 bases, with 11 bases sitting between them. This CDR3 has 16 residues. Germline V gene data show CDR1 as LGHNA and CDR2 as YNFKEQ. The CDR3 region has the DNA TGTGCCAGCAGCCAAGAGAATCAGGGGCTGAACACTGAAGCTTTCTTT. Translated, it gives CASSQENQGLNTEAFF.

This clonotype was detected once. An end of the junction differs from the germline gene, which may be a read error. The V and J genes are TRBV3-1 and TRBJ1-2; unclear D gene. The germline V gene encodes CDR1 LGHDT and CDR2 YNNKEL (reference sequence). CDR3 length equals 15 residues. The chain's CDR3 is CASSPPEPRGYDYTF. CDR3 DNA sequence: TGTGCCAGCAGCCCGCCTGAACCCAGAGGCTATGACTACACCTTC. The full variable domain, in which reference TRBV3-1 and TRBJ1-2 provide the parts outside the CDR3, is DTAVSQTPKYLVTQMGNDKSIKCEQNLGHDTMYWYKQDSKKFLKIMFSYNNKELIINETVPNRFSPKSPDKAHLNLHINSLELGDSAVYFCASSPPEPRGYDYTFGSGTRLTVV.

The sample holds one count of this clonotype. The chain couples TRBV28 to TRBJ2-2; 7 bases are a match to TRBD2. The germline gives CDR1 MDHEN, CDR2 SYDVKM. The CDR3 is 15 residues long. V lost 5 bases and J lost 4; bases outside the gene matches: 7. CDR3: CASSPTSVGTGELFF. For the CDR3, the DNA is TGTGCCAGCAGTCCCACTAGCGTCGGCACCGGGGAGCTGTTTTTT.

This rearrangement joins TRBV29-1 to TRBJ2-5; D perhaps matches TRBD1 (6 bases). The DNA end is a closer match to TRBJ2-7, so the J assignment may be wrong. The CDR3 is made up of 13 amino acids. Germline assignment: CDR1 SQVTM and CDR2 ANQGSEA. CDR3 DNA sequence: TGCAGCGTAACCCTCCAGGGACAATACGAGCAGTACTTC. Protein product: CSVTLQGQYEQYF.

This clonotype was detected a few times. The chain uses TRBV4-3 and TRBJ2-1, with 13 bases aligning to TRBD2. Germline loops: CDR1 LGHNA, CDR2 YSLEER. CDR3 length: 17 amino acids. The ends lost 0 bases at V and 5 bases at J; junction bases unmatched: 4. The CDR3, as DNA: TGCGCCAGCAGCCAAGAAGGGACTAGCGGGGACCACAATGAGCAGTTCTTC. Amino acids: CASSQEGTSGDHNEQFF.

J is TRBJ2-1 and V is TRBV30; D may correspond to TRBD1 or TRBD2 (5 bases each). The J call may be in error: the DNA end matches TRBJ2-7 better. The CDR3 contains 15 residues. Germline CDR1 GTSNPN, CDR2 SVGIG (reference sequence). CDR3 coding DNA: TGTGCCTGGAGTGACGGGGCCAGCTCTTCCAATGAGCAGTACTTC. It specifies CAWSDGASSSNEQYF.

This clonotype was counted only a few times. V is TRBV29-1 and J is TRBJ1-5; 11 bases are shared with TRBD1. The CDR3 totals 13 residues. Germline-derived CDR1 and CDR2 are SQVTM and ANQGSEA. V was clipped by 7 bases and J by 6 bases; unmatched bases: 5. The CDR3 sequence: CSARTGGGQPQHF. CDR3 in DNA: TGCAGCGCTAGGACAGGGGGCGGTCAGCCCCAGCATTTT.

J is TRBJ1-1 and V is TRBV12-5; tentative D call: TRBD1 (5 bases). The CDR3 is 15 residues long. The V gene's germline CDR1 is LGHNT and CDR2 FRNRAP. Trimming took off 5 bases at V and 2 bases at J, with 15 bases between the two ends. CDR3 sequence reads: CASGPPGQGNTEAFF. In DNA form, the CDR3 reads TGTGCTAGTGGTCCCCCGGGGCAGGGTAACACTGAAGCTTTCTTT.

CDR3 amino acids: CASSQDKRGRGELFF. CDR3 in DNA: TGTGCCAGCAGCCAAGATAAGCGGGGGCGCGGGGAGCTGTTTTTT. V and J are TRBV3-1 and TRBJ2-2, with 8 bases identical to TRBD2. This CDR3 spans 15 amino acids. The V gene's germline CDR1 is LGHDT and CDR2 YNNKEL (reference sequence). The junction had 4 bases not matched to a gene; V was cut back by 0 bases and J by 7 bases.

This clonotype turned up a few times. The V gene is TRBV12-3 or TRBV12-4, the J gene TRBJ1-1; D unresolved. Trimming took off 2 bases at V and 6 bases at J, with 7 bases between the two ends. CDR3 length: 12 amino acids. For the CDR3, the DNA is TGTGCCAGCAGTTTAACGGCGTCTGAAGCTTTCTTT. Protein: CASSLTASEAFF.

The genes are TRBV6-1 and TRBJ1-4; maybe TRBD1 (5 bases). The germline CDR1 and CDR2 sequences are MNHNS and SASEGT. V lost 4 bases and J 8 bases, leaving 17 bases between the germline ends. CDR3 length: 15 amino acids. The CDR3 region has the DNA TGTGCCAGCAGTGCCCTGGGGGACCCCGGGGAAAAACTGTTTTTT. Translation gives CASSALGDPGEKLFF.

The chain recombines TRBV3-1 with TRBJ1-1; D is possibly TRBD1 (5 bases). The CDR3 length is 13 residues. The V end was cut by 1 base, the J end by 11 bases, with 14 bases between. Germline assignment: CDR1 LGHDT and CDR2 YNNKEL (reference sequence). This chain's CDR3 is CASSQVSAGWAFF. CDR3 bases: TGTGCCAGCAGCCAAGTTTCGGCAGGGTGGGCTTTCTTT.

The rearrangement joins TRBV7-8 to TRBJ2-2; TRBD2 aligns across 7 bases. The CDR3 runs to 16 residues. J lost 1 base, V lost 0 bases, and 2 bases had no gene match. Germline assignment: CDR1 SGHVS and CDR2 FQNEAQ. DNA for the CDR3: TGTGCCAGCAGCTTAGCTGGCGGGGGGAACACCGGGGAGCTGTTTTTT. It yields the protein CASSLAGGGNTGELFF.

In nucleotides, the CDR3 is TGTGCCAGCAGTGAGGAACCAAAGAGCTCCTATAATTCACCCCTCCACTTT. Translating it yields CASSEEPKSSYNSPLHF. The rearrangement joins TRBV6-1 to TRBJ1-6; D not certain. The CDR3 has 17 residues. The ends were cut back, 3 bases at V and 0 bases at J, with 12 bases in the middle. Germline CDR1 MNHNS, CDR2 SASEGT.

In its sample, this clonotype was seen once. This chain joins TRBV6-1 and TRBJ1-2; 9 bases map to TRBD1. The CDR3 loop spans 13 amino acids. Germline loops: CDR1 MNHNS, CDR2 SASEGT. V was pared by 2 bases and J by 6 bases, with 1 base of the junction left unmatched. The CDR3 protein is CASSERDRDGYTF. The CDR3 region has the DNA TGTGCCAGCAGTGAAAGGGACAGGGATGGCTACACCTTC.

J is TRBJ2-3 and V is TRBV7-9; D not resolved. The V end was cut by 3 bases, the J end by 2 bases, with 6 bases between. The V gene's germline CDR1 is SEHNR and CDR2 FQNEAQ (reference sequence). CDR3 length: 13 amino acids. DNA of the CDR3: TGTGCCAGCAGCTTGGACGTCACAGATACGCAGTATTTT. It specifies CASSLDVTDTQYF.

The V and J genes are TRBV5-1 and TRBJ2-6; 8 bases are shared with TRBD1. Germline CDR1 reads SGHRS; CDR2 reads YFSETQ. The CDR3 sequence is 18 residues long. Trimming took 1 base from V and 3 from J; bases not matched to a gene: 9. DNA for the CDR3: TGCGCCAGCAGCTTGAGAGACAGGGGCCCATTTGGGGCCAACGTCCTGACTTTC. This sequence encodes CASSLRDRGPFGANVLTF.

The J gene is TRBJ2-3, the V gene TRBV5-5; 7 bases align to TRBD2. V gave up 6 bases and J gave up 0 bases; unmatched junction bases: 7. The V gene's germline CDR1 is SGHKS and CDR2 YYEKEE (reference sequence). The CDR3 spans 15 residues. CDR3 sequence (DNA): TGTGCCAGCACCCCGGGGGGTGCTAGCACAGATACGCAGTATTTT. Translation: CASTPGGASTDTQYF.

The V call is TRBV9, the J call TRBJ1-2, with TRBD1 identical over 8 bases. Germline loops: CDR1 SGDLS, CDR2 YYNGEE. V gave up 4 bases and J gave up 0 bases; unmatched junction bases: 8. This CDR3 contains 16 residues. CDR3 residues: CASSRTGTLANYGYTF. The CDR3 DNA is TGTGCCAGCAGCAGGACAGGGACCCTAGCTAACTATGGCTACACCTTC.

The chain uses TRBV5-5 and TRBJ1-3; unclear D gene. Germline CDR1 reads SGHKS; CDR2 reads YYEKEE (reference sequence). V lost 3 bases, J lost 0 bases, and 10 bases lay in between. The CDR3 is 15 residues long. Written as DNA, the CDR3 is TGTGCCAGCAGCTCTACAGTCTTCTCTGGAAACACCATATATTTT. It specifies CASSSTVFSGNTIYF.

This chain uses TRBV27 with TRBJ2-2, with D perhaps TRBD1 (6 bases). The CDR3 is 17 residues long. CDR1 and CDR2 from the germline V gene are MNHEY and SMNVEV (reference sequence). Trimming shortened V by 5 bases and J by 1 base, and 17 bases separated the two germline ends. CDR3 nucleotide sequence: TGTGCCAGCAGTCTACGGACAGACCTAAGGAACACCGGGGAGCTGTTTTTT. It specifies CASSLRTDLRNTGELFF.

This chain links TRBV27 with TRBJ2-4; weak D call: TRBD2 (5 bases). This CDR3 is built from 12 residues. Trimming removed 5 bases at V and 13 bases at J, with 15 bases between. CDR1 is MNHEY, CDR2 SMNVEV, per germline (reference sequence). The CDR3 sequence is CASSPVRDEQYF. The CDR3, as DNA: TGTGCCAGCAGTCCAGTCCGGGATGAGCAGTACTTC.